This T cell receptor (beta chain) stems from a study of T-cell reconstitution after alpha-beta-depleted transplantation in children. Using unique molecular identifiers, the investigators prepared the TCRbeta library. MiXCR was run by TCRdb on the PCR reads, yielding one entry per CDR3 protein. The repertoire holds some 600,000 distinct CDR3 sequences, with around 17% as singletons. This clonotype has at least ten counts. The CDR3 sequence is 12 residues long. Trimming pared 1 base from V and 4 bases from J, leaving 5 bases between. CDR1 and CDR2 from the germline V gene are SGHRS and YFSETQ. This chain links TRBV5-1 with TRBJ1-2; D not resolved. Sequenced here: PBMCs from the stem cell graft donor, sampled from the stem cell graft. The sequence was collected from a human donor who donated a stem cell graft to a child with acute myeloid leukemia. CDR3 nucleotides: TGCGCCAGCAGCTTGTCATCCTATGGCTACACCTTC. Translation: CASSLSSYGYTF.